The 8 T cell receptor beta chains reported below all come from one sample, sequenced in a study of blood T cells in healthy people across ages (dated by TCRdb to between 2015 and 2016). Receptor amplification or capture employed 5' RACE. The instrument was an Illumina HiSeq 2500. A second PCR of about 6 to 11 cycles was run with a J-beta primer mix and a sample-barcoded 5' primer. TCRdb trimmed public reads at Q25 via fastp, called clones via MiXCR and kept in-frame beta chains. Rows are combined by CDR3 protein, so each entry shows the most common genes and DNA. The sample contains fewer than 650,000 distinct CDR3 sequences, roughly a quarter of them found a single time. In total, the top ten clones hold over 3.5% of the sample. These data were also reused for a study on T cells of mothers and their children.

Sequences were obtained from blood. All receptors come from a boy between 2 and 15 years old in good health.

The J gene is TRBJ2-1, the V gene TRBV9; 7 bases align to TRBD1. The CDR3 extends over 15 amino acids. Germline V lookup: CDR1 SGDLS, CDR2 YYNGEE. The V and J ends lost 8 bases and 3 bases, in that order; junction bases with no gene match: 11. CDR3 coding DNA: TGTGCCAGTAACCAAAGGGACAGTTTCTACAATGAGCAGTTCTTC. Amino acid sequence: CASNQRDSFYNEQFF.

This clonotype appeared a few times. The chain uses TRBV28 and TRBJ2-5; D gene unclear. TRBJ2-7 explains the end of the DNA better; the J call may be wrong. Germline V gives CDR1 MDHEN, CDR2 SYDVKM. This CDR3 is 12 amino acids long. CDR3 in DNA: TGTGCCAGCAGTTCGCCGGCCTACGAGCAGTACTTC. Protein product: CASSSPAYEQYF.

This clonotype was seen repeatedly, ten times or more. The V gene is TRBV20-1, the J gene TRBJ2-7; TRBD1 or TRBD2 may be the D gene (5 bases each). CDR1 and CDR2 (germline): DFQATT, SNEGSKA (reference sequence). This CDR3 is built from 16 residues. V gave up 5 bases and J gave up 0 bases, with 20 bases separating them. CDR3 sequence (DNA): TGCAGTGCTCACCAACGGGGCACCAAATACTCCTACGAGCAGTACTTC. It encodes CSAHQRGTKYSYEQYF.

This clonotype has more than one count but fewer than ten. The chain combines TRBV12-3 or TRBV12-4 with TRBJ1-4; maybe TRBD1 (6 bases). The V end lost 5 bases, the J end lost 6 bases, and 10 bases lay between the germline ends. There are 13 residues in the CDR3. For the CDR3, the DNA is TGTGCCAGCAGTCCTACAGGGCATGAAAAACTGTTTTTT. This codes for CASSPTGHEKLFF.

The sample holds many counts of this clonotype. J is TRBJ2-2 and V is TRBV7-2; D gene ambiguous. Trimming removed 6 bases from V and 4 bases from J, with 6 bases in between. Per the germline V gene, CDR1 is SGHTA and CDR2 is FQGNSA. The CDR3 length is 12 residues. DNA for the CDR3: TGTGCCAGCAGTCACCCCACCGGGGAGCTGTTTTTT. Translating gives CASSHPTGELFF.

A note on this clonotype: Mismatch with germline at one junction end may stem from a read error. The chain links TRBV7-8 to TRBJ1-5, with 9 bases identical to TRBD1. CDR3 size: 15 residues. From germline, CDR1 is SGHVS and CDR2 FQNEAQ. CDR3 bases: TGTTCCAGCAGCCTCAACAGGGGGCCCAATCAGCCCCAGCATTTT. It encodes CSSSLNRGPNQPQHF.

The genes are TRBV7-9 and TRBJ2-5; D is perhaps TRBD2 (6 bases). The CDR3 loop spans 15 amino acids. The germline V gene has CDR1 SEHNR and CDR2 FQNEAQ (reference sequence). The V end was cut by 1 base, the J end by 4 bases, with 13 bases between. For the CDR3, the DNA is TGTGCCAGCAGCTTAGTGCCGGGAGTTACAGAGACCCAGTACTTC. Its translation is CASSLVPGVTETQYF. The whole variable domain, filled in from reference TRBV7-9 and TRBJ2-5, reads DTGVSQNPRHKITKRGQNVTFRCDPISEHNRLYWYRQTLGQGPEFLTYFQNEAQLEKSRLLSDRFSAERPKGSFSTLEIQRTEQGDSAMYLCASSLVPGVTETQYFGPGTRLLVL.

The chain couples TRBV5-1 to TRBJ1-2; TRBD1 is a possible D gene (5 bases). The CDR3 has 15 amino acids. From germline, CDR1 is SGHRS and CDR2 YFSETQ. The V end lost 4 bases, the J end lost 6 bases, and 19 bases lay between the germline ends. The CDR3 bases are TGCGCCAGCAGCCCGTCTGGTCCAGGGTACGATGGCTACACCTTC. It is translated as CASSPSGPGYDGYTF.